A single sample is the source of the 3 T cell receptor beta chains below, sequenced in a study of graft-versus-host responses after intestinal transplantation. Profiling relied on immunoSEQ multiplex PCR, and the TCRdb table lists in-frame clones only, not all of them. There are 80,000 to 100,000 clones in the sample; around 90% occur only once, and about 0.072% lies in the top ten. Their antigens remain unidentified. The sequencing used unstimulated CD8+ T cells sorted from spleen or lymph node cells, collected before transplant. Receptors originate from a human donor who was the organ donor for an intestinal transplant.

This CDR3 reads CASSVGREALSETQYF. For the CDR3, the DNA is TGTGCCAGCAGTGTAGGGCGGGAAGCTCTATCTGAGACCCAGTACTTC. V is TRBV2 and J is TRBJ2-5; the D gene is possibly TRBD2 (6 bases). V lost 4 bases and J 5 bases, leaving 20 bases between the germline ends. Germline V gene data show CDR1 as SNHLY and CDR2 as FYNNEI. CDR3 length: 16 residues.

Only a few counts were recorded for this clone. J is TRBJ2-7 and V is TRBV18; TRBD1 agrees at 7 bases. The CDR3 has 16 amino acids. With 6 bases clipped from V and 13 bases from J, the junction kept 24 bases outside the gene matches. Per the germline V gene, CDR1 is KGHSH and CDR2 is LQKENI. Here the CDR3 reads CASSKTHRGRNPRAYF. The CDR3, as DNA: TGTGCCAGCTCGAAAACCCACAGGGGACGGAATCCCCGAGCTTACTTC.

The gene calls are TRBV21-1 and TRBJ1-2. TRBV21-1 has pseudogene status. This CDR3 has 11 amino acids. The CDR3 DNA is TGTGCCAGCCTGAGTCTCTATGGCTACACCTTC. Its protein product is CASLSLYGYTF.